This TCR beta chain is drawn from a study of blood T cell repertoires in COVID-19. Study-wide context: The analysed material was cDNA or gDNA that came from T cells, B-cell-depleted T cells, or PBMCs.

The recovered donors of Cohort 3 showed two negative PCRs, clearance, or symptom resolution. Original data processing: It was from reference gene primer amplification that nucleated cell counts were estimated. Assay used: immunoSEQ multiplex PCR; TCRdb lists only in-frame clones, some missing. For V, J and clone size, that table is used; D and trimming come from the DNA. The data hold almost 200,000 clones, with 80% to 90% observed a single time. The CDR3 has 11 residues. Looked up from germline, CDR1 is SGHRS and CDR2 is YFSETQ. V lost 2 bases to trimming and J lost 5 bases, with 4 bases between them. This clone turned up a few times.

The sequenced material came from PBMCs or T cells enriched from blood (not recorded which). This receptor was obtained from a woman aged 18-35 years who had recovered from COVID-19. V and J are TRBV5-1 and TRBJ2-5; D is unclear. For the CDR3, the DNA is TGCGCCAGCAGCTTCGAGGAGACCCAGTACTTC. The encoded protein is CASSFEETQYF.